These T cell receptor beta chains were read from a single sample in a study of response to subunit inactivated influenza vaccine. MiXCR, run by TCRdb on the RT-PCR reads, gives a single entry per CDR3 protein. The sample contains around 790,000 distinct CDR3 sequences, about 20% of which appear only once. The specimen comprised PBMCs from blood, sampled around 5 days after vaccination. Receptors originate from a man between 50 and 59 years old who received an inactivated influenza vaccine. Both conserved end residues are part of each CDR3. D genes are given only for firm matches. Size tells how often a clone was seen (once, few, many) or the class of an expanded clone, and some rows leave it out.

size: few
J: TRBJ1-5
D: TRBD1
V: TRBV6-1
DNA: TGTGCCAGCAGTGAAGCGCAGGGGACAGCCCAGCATTTT
CDR3: CASSEAQGTAQHF

size: NA
J: TRBJ2-7
D: NA
V: TRBV27
DNA: TGTGCCAGCCAAAAGGCGGCAGGGAGGCCCTACGAGCAGTACTTC
CDR3: CASQKAAGRPYEQYF

size: NA
J: TRBJ2-1
D: TRBD1
V: TRBV28
DNA: TGTGCCAGCAGTTCCCCCGGGACAGTAACAATGACGCAGTTCTTC
CDR3: CASSSPGTVTMTQFF

size: few
J: TRBJ2-1
D: TRBD2
V: TRBV12-3/TRBV12-4
DNA: TGTGCCAGCAGACGAACTAGCGGGGTCGGTGAGCAGTTCTTC
CDR3: CASRRTSGVGEQFF

size: NA
J: TRBJ1-5
D: NA
V: TRBV12-3/TRBV12-4
DNA: TGTGCCAGCAGACACCGGGATAGCAATCAGCCCCAGCATTTT
CDR3: CASRHRDSNQPQHF

size: few
J: TRBJ2-5
D: TRBD2
V: TRBV4-3
DNA: TGCGCCAGCAGCCGTTTGGGGGAGGGAGAGACCCAGTACTTC
CDR3: CASSRLGEGETQYF

size: NA
J: TRBJ1-5
D: TRBD1
V: TRBV4-1
DNA: TGCGCCAGCAGCCTAGACAGGGATAGCAATCAGCCCCAGCATTTT
CDR3: CASSLDRDSNQPQHF

size: NA
J: TRBJ2-1
D: NA
V: TRBV20-1
DNA: NA
CDR3: CCAWGQGASGRGNEQFF

size: NA
J: TRBJ2-5
D: NA
V: TRBV6-2/TRBV6-3
DNA: TGTGCCAGCAAAAAGAGACTCGCAGGGGAGACCCAGTACTTC
CDR3: CASKKRLAGETQYF

size: NA
J: TRBJ1-4
D: NA
V: TRBV20-1
DNA: TGCAGCGTTTACCTTTCGAAGGAAAAACTGTTTTTT
CDR3: CSVYLSKEKLFF

size: NA
J: TRBJ2-1
D: TRBD2
V: TRBV6-5
DNA: TGTGCCAGCAGTTACCACACACCTAGCGGGACCTACAATGAGCAGTTCTTC
CDR3: CASSYHTPSGTYNEQFF

size: few
J: TRBJ2-3
D: NA
V: TRBV10-3
DNA: TGTGCCATCGAGCAGGGTGGGAGAGAAGATACGCAGTATTTT
CDR3: CAIEQGGREDTQYF

size: few
J: TRBJ2-1
D: NA
V: TRBV27
DNA: TGTGCCAGCAGTTTCGGAATCGGGGGCTTCCAGTTCTTC
CDR3: CASSFGIGGFQFF

size: NA
J: TRBJ2-7
D: TRBD1
V: TRBV12-3/TRBV12-4
DNA: TGTGCCAGCAGTTTAGGACAGGGGGAGGGCTACGAGCAGTACTTC
CDR3: CASSLGQGEGYEQYF

size: many
J: TRBJ2-1
D: TRBD2
V: TRBV28
DNA: TGTGCCAGCAGTTTACTGACTAGCGGAACCTACAATGAGCAGTTCTTC
CDR3: CASSLLTSGTYNEQFF

size: few
J: TRBJ2-1
D: NA
V: TRBV18
DNA: TGTGCCAGCTCACCAAACCTCGACAATGAGCAGTTCTTC
CDR3: CASSPNLDNEQFF

size: NA
J: TRBJ2-1
D: NA
V: TRBV6-2/TRBV6-3
DNA: TGTGCCAGCAGTTACGGGGAGATGAATGAGCAGTTCTTC
CDR3: CASSYGEMNEQFF

size: NA
J: TRBJ1-5
D: TRBD1
V: TRBV10-2
DNA: TGCGCCAGCAGTGTATTAGGGGGCGGTCAGCCCCAGCATTTT
CDR3: CASSVLGGGQPQHF

size: many
J: TRBJ1-4
D: NA
V: TRBV10-2
DNA: TGCGCCAGCAGTGCGGGACACCTCCTTGCAACTAATGAAAAACTGTTTTTT
CDR3: CASSAGHLLATNEKLFF

size: NA
J: TRBJ2-7
D: NA
V: TRBV5-1
DNA: TGCGCCAGCAGCTTTAGAGTTAGCTCCTACGAGCAGTACTTC
CDR3: CASSFRVSSYEQYF

size: NA
J: TRBJ2-3
D: NA
V: TRBV3-1
DNA: TGTGCCAGCAGCCATCATAGGGGTGGCGGAACTAGCACAGATACGCAGTATTTT
CDR3: CASSHHRGGGTSTDTQYF

size: NA
J: TRBJ2-3
D: TRBD1
V: TRBV29-1
DNA: TGCAGCTACTCAGGGGGACCGGACACAGATACGCAGTATTTT
CDR3: CSYSGGPDTDTQYF

size: few
J: TRBJ2-2
D: TRBD2
V: TRBV20-1
DNA: TGCAGTGCTAGAGTAGCGGGGCCCACCGGGGAGCTGTTTTTT
CDR3: CSARVAGPTGELFF

size: few
J: TRBJ2-7
D: TRBD1
V: TRBV15
DNA: TGTGCCACCAGCATTGGGGGAGGACAGGGCTACGAGCAGTACTTC
CDR3: CATSIGGGQGYEQYF

size: NA
J: TRBJ2-1
D: NA
V: TRBV20-1
DNA: TGCAGTGCTAGAGAAGTGAAGGGGGAGAGCTACAATGAGCAGTTCTTC
CDR3: CSAREVKGESYNEQFF

size: NA
J: TRBJ2-7
D: TRBD1
V: TRBV20-1
DNA: TGCAGTGCTAGAACGACCTTGGACAGGGGATATTACGAGCAGTACTTC
CDR3: CSARTTLDRGYYEQYF

size: few
J: TRBJ2-3
D: NA
V: TRBV29-1
DNA: TGCAGCGCCCTGAAGGCGGGAAGGGATACGCAGTATTTT
CDR3: CSALKAGRDTQYF

size: NA
J: TRBJ2-1
D: NA
V: TRBV4-1
DNA: TGCGCCAGCAGCCAAGATTGGCCTAGCTGGTACAATGAGCAGTTCTTC
CDR3: CASSQDWPSWYNEQFF

size: NA
J: TRBJ2-7
D: TRBD1
V: TRBV6-2/TRBV6-3
DNA: TGTGCCAGCAGTTTATCGATACAGGGGGGAGCCTACGAGCAGTACTTC
CDR3: CASSLSIQGGAYEQYF

size: many
J: TRBJ1-3
D: NA
V: TRBV20-1
DNA: TGCAGTGCAAGATCGGACAGCTCTGGAAACACCATATATTTT
CDR3: CSARSDSSGNTIYF

size: NA
J: TRBJ2-7
D: NA
V: TRBV6-5
DNA: TGTGCCAGCAGTTACTCCGTGGGCCGGGGCGAGCAGTACTTC
CDR3: CASSYSVGRGEQYF

size: many
J: TRBJ2-7
D: NA
V: TRBV11-2
DNA: TGTGCCAGCAGCTTAGCGACAGGAGGCTACGAGCAGTACTTC
CDR3: CASSLATGGYEQYF

size: few
J: TRBJ1-1
D: NA
V: TRBV5-8
DNA: TGTGCCAGCAGCTTGGTTCCGGGTAAAGGCACTGAAGCTTTCTTT
CDR3: CASSLVPGKGTEAFF

size: NA
J: TRBJ1-2
D: NA
V: TRBV28
DNA: TGTGCCAGCAGTTTGGCCGCGGCGGGGTATGGCTACACCTTC
CDR3: CASSLAAAGYGYTF

size: NA
J: TRBJ2-3
D: TRBD2
V: TRBV28
DNA: TGTGCCAGCAGCCCTCCGGGCGGGAGGGCTACAGATACGCAGTATTTT
CDR3: CASSPPGGRATDTQYF